The clone carrying this T cell receptor (beta chain) was picked up a small number of times. Its antigen is undetermined. This entry is derived from a study of identical twins. Study findings and constraints: Excess low generation probability was seen in twin-shared out-of-frame alpha sequences.

The V end was cut by 5 bases, the J end by 6 bases, with 18 bases between. CDR1 and CDR2 (germline): KGHSH, LQKENI. The CDR3 covers 15 residues. TCRdb ran MiXCR on the 5' RACE reads and lists one entry per CDR3 protein. The sample shows 690,000 or so distinct CDR3 sequences, approximately 9% of them seen only once. The same data also contributed to another study, on yellow fever vaccine responses in identical twins.

The sequencing input was PBMCs. This TCR came from a woman aged 18-29 years in good health. This sequence joins TRBV18 and TRBJ2-3; a weak D match, TRBD2 (6 bases). The CDR3 protein is CASSIKGGAQDTQYF. The CDR3 bases are TGTGCCAGCTCAATTAAGGGCGGGGCCCAGGATACGCAGTATTTT. Combining the CDR3 with reference TRBV18 and TRBJ2-3 gives the whole variable domain NAGVMQNPRHLVRRRGQEARLRCSPMKGHSHVYWYRQLPEEGLKFMVYLQKENIIDESGMPKERFSAEFPKEGPSILRIQQVVRGDSAAYFCASSIKGGAQDTQYFGPGTRLTVL.